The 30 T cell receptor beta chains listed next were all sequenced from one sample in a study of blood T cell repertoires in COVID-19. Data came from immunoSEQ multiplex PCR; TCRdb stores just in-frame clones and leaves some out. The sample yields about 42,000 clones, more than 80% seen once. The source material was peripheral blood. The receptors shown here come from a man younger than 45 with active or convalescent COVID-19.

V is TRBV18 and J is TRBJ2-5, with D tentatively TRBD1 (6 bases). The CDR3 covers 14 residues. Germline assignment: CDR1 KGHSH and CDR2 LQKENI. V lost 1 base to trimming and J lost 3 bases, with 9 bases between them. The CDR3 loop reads CASSPLDREETQYF. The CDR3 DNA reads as TGTGCCAGCTCACCACTGGACAGAGAAGAGACCCAGTACTTC.

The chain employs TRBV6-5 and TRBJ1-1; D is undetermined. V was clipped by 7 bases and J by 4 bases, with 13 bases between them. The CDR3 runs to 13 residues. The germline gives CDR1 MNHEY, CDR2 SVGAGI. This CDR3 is CASTLRGATEAFF. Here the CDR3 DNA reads TGTGCCAGCACCCTCCGAGGAGCCACTGAAGCTTTCTTT.

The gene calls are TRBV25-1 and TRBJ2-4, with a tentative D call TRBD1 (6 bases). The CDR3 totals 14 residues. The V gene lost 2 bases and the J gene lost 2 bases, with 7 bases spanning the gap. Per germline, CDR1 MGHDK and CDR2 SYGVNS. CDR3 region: CASSETGSKNIQYF. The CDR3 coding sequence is TGTGCCAGCAGTGAAACAGGGTCCAAAAACATTCAGTACTTC. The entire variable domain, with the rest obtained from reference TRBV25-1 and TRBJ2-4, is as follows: EADIYQTPRYLVIGTGKKITLECSQTMGHDKMYWYQQDPGMELHLIHYSYGVNSTEKGDLSSESTVSRIRTEHFPLTLESARPSHTSQYLCASSETGSKNIQYFGAGTRLSVL.

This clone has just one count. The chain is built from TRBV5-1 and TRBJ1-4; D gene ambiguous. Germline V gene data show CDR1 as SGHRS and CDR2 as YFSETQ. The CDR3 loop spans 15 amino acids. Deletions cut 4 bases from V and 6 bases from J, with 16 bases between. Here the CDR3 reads CASSDGRGRYEKLFF. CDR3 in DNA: TGCGCCAGCAGCGACGGACGAGGGCGTTATGAAAAACTGTTTTTT.

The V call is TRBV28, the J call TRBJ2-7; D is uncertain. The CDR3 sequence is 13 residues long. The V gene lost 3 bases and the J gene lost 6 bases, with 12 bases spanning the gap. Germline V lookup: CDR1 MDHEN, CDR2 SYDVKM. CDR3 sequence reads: CASSFPGSPEQYV. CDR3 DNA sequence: TGTGCCAGCAGTTTCCCTGGCAGTCCCGAGCAGTACGTC.

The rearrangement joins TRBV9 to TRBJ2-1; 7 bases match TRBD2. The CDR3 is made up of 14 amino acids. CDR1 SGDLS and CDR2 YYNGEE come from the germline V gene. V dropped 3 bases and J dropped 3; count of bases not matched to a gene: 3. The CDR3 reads CASSAGTNYNEQFF. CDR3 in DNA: TGTGCCAGCAGCGCCGGGACTAACTACAATGAGCAGTTCTTC.

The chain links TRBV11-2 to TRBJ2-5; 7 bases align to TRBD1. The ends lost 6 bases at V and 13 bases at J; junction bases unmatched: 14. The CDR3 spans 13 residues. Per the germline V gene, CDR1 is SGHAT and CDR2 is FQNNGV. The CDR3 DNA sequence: TGTGCCAGCAGTTGGGATGACAGGGTGGCCCTGTACTTC. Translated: CASSWDDRVALYF. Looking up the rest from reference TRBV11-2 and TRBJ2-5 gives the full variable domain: EAGVAQSPRYKIIEKRQSVAFWCNPISGHATLYWYQQILGQGPKLLIQFQNNGVVDDSQLPKDRFSAERLKGVDSTLKIQPAKLEDSAVYLCASSWDDRVALYFGPGTRLLVL.

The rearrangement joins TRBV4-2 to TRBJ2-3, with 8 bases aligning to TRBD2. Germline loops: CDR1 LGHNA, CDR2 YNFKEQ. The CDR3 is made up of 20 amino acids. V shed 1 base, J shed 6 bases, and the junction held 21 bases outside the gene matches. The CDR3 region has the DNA TGTGCCAGCAGCCAAGGCCTCTGGGGAGGACTAGCTGGAAAGGTGGATACGCAGTATTTT. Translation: CASSQGLWGGLAGKVDTQYF.

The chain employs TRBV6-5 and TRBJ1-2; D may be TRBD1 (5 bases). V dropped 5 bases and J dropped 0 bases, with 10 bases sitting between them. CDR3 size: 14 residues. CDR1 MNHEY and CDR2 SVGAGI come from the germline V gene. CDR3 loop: CASSLGRANYGYTF. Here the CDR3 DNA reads TGTGCCAGCAGTCTGGGCAGGGCTAACTATGGCTACACCTTC.

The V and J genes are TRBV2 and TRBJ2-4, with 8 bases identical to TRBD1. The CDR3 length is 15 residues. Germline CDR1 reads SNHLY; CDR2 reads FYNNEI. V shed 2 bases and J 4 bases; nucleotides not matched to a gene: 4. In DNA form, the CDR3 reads TGTGCCAGCAGTGAACAGGGGGCGGCAAAAAACATTCAGTACTTC. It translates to CASSEQGAAKNIQYF.

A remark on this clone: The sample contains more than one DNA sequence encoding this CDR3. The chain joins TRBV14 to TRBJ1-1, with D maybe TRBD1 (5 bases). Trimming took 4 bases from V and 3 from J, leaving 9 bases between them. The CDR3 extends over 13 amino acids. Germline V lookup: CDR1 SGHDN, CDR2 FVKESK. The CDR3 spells CASSRQGYTEAFF. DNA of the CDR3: TGTGCCAGCAGCCGTCAGGGTTACACTGAAGCTTTCTTT.

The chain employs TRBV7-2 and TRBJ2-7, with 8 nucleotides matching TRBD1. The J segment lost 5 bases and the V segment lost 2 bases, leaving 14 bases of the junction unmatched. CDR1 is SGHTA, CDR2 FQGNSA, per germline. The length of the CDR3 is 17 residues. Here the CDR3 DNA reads TGTGCCAGCAGCTTATCCCCTTCGTTCAGGGGGCTCGACGAGCAGTACTTC. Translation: CASSLSPSFRGLDEQYF.

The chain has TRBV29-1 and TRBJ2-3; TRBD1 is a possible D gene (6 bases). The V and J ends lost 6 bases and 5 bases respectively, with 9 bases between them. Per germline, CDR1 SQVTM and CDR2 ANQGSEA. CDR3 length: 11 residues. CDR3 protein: CSVQGGDTQYF. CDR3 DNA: TGCAGCGTCCAAGGGGGAGATACGCAGTATTTT.

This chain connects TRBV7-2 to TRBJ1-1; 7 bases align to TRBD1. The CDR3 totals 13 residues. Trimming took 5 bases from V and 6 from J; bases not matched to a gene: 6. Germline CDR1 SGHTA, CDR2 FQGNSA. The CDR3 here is CASSRGQRAEAFF. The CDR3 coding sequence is TGTGCCAGCAGCAGGGGACAGAGGGCTGAAGCTTTCTTT. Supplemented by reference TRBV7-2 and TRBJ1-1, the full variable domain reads GAGVSQSPSNKVTEKGKDVELRCDPISGHTALYWYRQSLGQGLEFLIYFQGNSAPDKSGLPSDRFSAERTGGSVSTLTIQRTQQEDSAVYLCASSRGQRAEAFFGQGTRLTVV.

The CDR3 DNA reads as TGTGCCAGTAGTCCACGGGTGGATACGCAGTATTTT. Protein product: CASSPRVDTQYF. The V gene is TRBV19, the J gene TRBJ2-3, with D unclear. CDR3 length: 12 amino acids. The V and J ends lost 5 bases and 6 bases respectively, with 9 bases between them. Germline lookup yields CDR1 LNHDA and CDR2 SQIVND (reference sequence).

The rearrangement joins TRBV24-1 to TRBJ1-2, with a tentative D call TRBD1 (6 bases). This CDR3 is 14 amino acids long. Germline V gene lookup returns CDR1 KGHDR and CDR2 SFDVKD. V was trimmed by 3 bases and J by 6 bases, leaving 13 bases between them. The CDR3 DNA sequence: TGTGCCACCAGTGATCGGGGGGGCAAAGATGGCTACACCTTC. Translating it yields CATSDRGGKDGYTF.

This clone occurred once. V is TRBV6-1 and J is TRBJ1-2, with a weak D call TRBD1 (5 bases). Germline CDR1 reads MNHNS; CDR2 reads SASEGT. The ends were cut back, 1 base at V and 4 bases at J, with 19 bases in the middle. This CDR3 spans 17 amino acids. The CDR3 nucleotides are TGTGCCAGCAGTGAAGGGTCTGGGCAGGGTCGCGCCTATGGCTACACCTTC. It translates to CASSEGSGQGRAYGYTF.

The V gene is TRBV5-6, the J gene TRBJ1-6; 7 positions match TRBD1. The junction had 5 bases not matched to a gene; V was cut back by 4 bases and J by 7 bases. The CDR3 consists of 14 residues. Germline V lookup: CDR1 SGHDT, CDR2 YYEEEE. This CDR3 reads CASSVGQLNSPLHF. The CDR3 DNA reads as TGTGCCAGCAGCGTGGGACAGCTCAATTCACCCCTCCACTTT.

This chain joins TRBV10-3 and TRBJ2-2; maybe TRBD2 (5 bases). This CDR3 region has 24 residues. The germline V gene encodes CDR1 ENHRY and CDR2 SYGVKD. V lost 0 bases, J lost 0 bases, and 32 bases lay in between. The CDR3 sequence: CAISESFRPITDLDAVTNTGELFF. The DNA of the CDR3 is TGTGCCATCAGTGAGTCATTTCGGCCAATTACGGACTTGGACGCAGTCACGAACACCGGGGAGCTGTTTTTT.

CDR3 residues: CASSLRTGLSYEQYV. The CDR3 nucleotides are TGTGCCAGCAGTTTGAGGACAGGGCTCTCCTACGAGCAGTACGTC. V gene TRBV27 combines with J gene TRBJ2-7, with 8 bases identical to TRBD1. The germline gives CDR1 MNHEY, CDR2 SMNVEV (reference sequence). The CDR3 has 15 residues. V shed 3 bases, J shed 0 bases, and the junction held 4 bases outside the gene matches.

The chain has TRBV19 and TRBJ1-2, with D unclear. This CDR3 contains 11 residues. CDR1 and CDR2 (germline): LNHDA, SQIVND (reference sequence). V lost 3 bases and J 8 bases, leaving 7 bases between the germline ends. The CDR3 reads CASSISGGYTF. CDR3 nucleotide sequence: TGTGCCAGTAGTATCTCCGGGGGCTACACCTTC.

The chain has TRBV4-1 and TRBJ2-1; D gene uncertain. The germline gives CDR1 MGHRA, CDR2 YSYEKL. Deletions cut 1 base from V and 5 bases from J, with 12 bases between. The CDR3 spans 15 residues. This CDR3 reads CASSQGDSTDNEQFF. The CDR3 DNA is TGCGCCAGCAGCCAAGGCGATAGCACCGACAATGAGCAGTTCTTC.

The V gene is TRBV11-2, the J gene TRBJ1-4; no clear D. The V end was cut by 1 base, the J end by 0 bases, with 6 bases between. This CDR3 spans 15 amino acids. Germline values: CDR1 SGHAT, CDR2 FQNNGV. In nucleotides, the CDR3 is TGTGCCAGCAGCTTAGGGGCTGCAACTAATGAAAAACTGTTTTTT. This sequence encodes CASSLGAATNEKLFF.

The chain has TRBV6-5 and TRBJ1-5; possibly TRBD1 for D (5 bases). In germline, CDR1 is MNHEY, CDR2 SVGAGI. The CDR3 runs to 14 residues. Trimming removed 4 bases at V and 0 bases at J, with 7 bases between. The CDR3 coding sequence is TGTGCCAGCAGTTCAGACAGTAGCAATCAGCCCCAGCATTTT. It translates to CASSSDSSNQPQHF.

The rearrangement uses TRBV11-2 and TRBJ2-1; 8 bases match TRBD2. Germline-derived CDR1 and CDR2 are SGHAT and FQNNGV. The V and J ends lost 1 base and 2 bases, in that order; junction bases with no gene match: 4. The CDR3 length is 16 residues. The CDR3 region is CASSLVAGGAYNEQFF. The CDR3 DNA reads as TGTGCCAGCAGCTTAGTGGCCGGGGGGGCCTACAATGAGCAGTTCTTC.

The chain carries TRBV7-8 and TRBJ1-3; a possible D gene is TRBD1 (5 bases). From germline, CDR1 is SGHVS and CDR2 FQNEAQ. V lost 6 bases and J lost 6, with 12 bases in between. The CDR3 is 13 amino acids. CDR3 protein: CASRSGIENTIYF. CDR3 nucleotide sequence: TGTGCCAGCAGATCAGGGATCGAAAACACCATATATTTT.

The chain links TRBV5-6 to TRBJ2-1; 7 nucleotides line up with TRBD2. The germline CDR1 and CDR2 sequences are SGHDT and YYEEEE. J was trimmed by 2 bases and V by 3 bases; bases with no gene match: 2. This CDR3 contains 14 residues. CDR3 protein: CASSSGTTYNEQFF. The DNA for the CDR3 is TGTGCCAGCAGCTCCGGGACTACCTACAATGAGCAGTTCTTC.

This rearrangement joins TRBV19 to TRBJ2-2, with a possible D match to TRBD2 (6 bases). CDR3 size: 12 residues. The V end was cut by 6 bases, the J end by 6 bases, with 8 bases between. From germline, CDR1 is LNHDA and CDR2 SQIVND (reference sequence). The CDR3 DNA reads TGTGCCAGTAGCGGGGGTTCCGGGGAGCTGTTTTTT. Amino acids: CASSGGSGELFF. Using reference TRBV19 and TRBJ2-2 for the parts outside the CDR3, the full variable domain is DGGITQSPKYLFRKEGQNVTLSCEQNLNHDAMYWYRQDPGQGLRLIYYSQIVNDFQKGDIAEGYSVSREKKESFPLTVTSAQKNPTAFYLCASSGGSGELFFGEGSRLTVL.

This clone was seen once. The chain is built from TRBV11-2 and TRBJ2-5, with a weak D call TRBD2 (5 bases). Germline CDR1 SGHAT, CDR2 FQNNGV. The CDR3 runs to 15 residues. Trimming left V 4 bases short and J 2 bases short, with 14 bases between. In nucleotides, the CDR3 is TGTGCCAGCAGCTACCAGGCCTCGGGGCAAGAGACCCAGTACTTC. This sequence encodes CASSYQASGQETQYF.

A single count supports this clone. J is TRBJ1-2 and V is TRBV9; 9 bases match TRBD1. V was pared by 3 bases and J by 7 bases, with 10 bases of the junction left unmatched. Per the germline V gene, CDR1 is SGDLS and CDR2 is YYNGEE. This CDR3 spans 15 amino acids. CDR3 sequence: CASSATGGALSGYTF. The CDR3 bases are TGTGCCAGCAGCGCAACAGGGGGCGCTTTAAGTGGCTACACCTTC. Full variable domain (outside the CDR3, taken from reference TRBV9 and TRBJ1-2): DSGVTQTPKHLITATGQRVTLRCSPRSGDLSVYWYQQSLDQGLQFLIQYYNGEERAKGNILERFSAQQFPDLHSELNLSSLELGDSALYFCASSATGGALSGYTFGSGTRLTVV.